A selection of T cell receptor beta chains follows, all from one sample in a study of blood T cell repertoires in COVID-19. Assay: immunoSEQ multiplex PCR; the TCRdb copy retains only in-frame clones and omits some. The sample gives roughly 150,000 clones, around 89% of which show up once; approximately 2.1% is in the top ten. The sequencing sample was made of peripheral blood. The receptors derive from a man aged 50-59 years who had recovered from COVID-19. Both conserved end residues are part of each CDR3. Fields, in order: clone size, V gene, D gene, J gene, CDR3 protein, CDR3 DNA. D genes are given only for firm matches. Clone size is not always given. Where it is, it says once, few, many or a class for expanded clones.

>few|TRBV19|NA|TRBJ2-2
CASSIKGGRGGAGELFF
TGTGCCAGTAGTATTAAGGGAGGACGGGGTGGCGCCGGGGAGCTGTTTTTT
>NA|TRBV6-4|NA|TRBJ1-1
CASSGGHRRGTEAFF
TGTGCCAGCAGTGGAGGACACAGGAGGGGCACTGAAGCTTTCTTT
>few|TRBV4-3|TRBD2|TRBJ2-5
CASSQDLGREETQYF
TGCGCCAGCAGCCAAGATCTGGGGAGGGAAGAGACCCAGTACTTC
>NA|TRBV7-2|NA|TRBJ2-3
CASSLAGGLGGTDTQYF
TGTGCCAGCAGCCTCGCCGGAGGGCTGGGTGGCACAGATACGCAGTATTTT
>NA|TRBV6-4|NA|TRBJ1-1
CASSAGQNTEAFF
TGTGCCAGCAGTGCGGGACAGAACACTGAAGCTTTCTTT
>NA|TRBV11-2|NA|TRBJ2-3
CASSLDYSEASTDTQYF
TGTGCCAGCAGCTTAGATTATTCCGAGGCTAGCACAGATACGCAGTATTTT
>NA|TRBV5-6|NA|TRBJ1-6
CASSLFQDNSPLHF
TGTGCCAGCAGCTTATTTCAGGATAATTCACCCCTCCACTTT
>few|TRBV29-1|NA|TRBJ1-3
CSCLDSLSGNTIYF
TGCAGCTGTTTGGACAGCCTCTCTGGAAACACCATATATTTT
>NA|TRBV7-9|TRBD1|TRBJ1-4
CASSQAGTGNEKLFF
TGTGCCAGCAGCCAAGCCGGGACAGGGAATGAAAAACTGTTTTTT
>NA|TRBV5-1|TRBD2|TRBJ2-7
CASSLGTGGPSYEQYF
TGCGCCAGCAGCTTGGGTACGGGGGGGCCCAGCTACGAGCAGTACTTC
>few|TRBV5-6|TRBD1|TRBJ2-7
CASRGTGGANEQYF
TGTGCCAGCAGGGGGACAGGGGGCGCGAACGAGCAGTACTTC
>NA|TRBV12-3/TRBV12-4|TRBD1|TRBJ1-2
CASSRGPTGSDAF
TGTGCCAGCAGTCGAGGGCCGACAGGGAGTGACGCCTTC
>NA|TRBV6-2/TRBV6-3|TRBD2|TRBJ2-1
CASSDRLSSGPKGNEQFF
TGTGCCAGCAGTGACCGACTCTCTAGCGGCCCAAAAGGCAATGAGCAGTTCTTC
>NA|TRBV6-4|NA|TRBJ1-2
CASSPSLGTGGYTF
NA
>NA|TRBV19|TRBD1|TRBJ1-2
CASSILLDRARGYTF
TGTGCCAGTAGTATCCTCTTGGACAGGGCGAGGGGCTACACCTTC
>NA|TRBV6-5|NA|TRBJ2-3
CATHRDFSQYF
TGTGCCACCCACCGGGACTTCAGTCAGTATTTT
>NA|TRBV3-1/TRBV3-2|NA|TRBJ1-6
CASSRLGGNNSPLHF
TGTGCCAGCAGCCGTCTGGGGGGGAACAATTCACCCCTCCACTTT
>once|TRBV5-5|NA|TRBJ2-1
CASSGGAESSYNEQFF
TGTGCCAGCAGCGGTGGGGCGGAGAGCTCCTACAATGAGCAGTTCTTC
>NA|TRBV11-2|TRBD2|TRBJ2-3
CASSFERGGNTQYF
TGTGCCAGCAGCTTTGAGCGGGGGGGCAATACGCAGTATTTT
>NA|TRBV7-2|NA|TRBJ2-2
CASSPRFGMGVGELFF
TGTGCCAGCAGCCCCCGGTTCGGGATGGGAGTCGGGGAGCTGTTTTTT